In its sample, the clone carrying this TCR beta chain was seen once. What it binds is not known. The CDR3 length is 12 residues. Trimming stripped 1 base from V and 14 bases from J, with 9 bases between. Germline V gene data show CDR1 as MRHNA and CDR2 as SNTAGT. Assay used: immunoSEQ multiplex PCR; TCRdb lists only in-frame clones, some missing. This table has some 84,000 clones, roughly 88% appearing once. Among the roughly 120 subjects of the validation cohort, separate from the 666-subject first cohort, were the donors. These data are taken from a study of cytomegalovirus exposure and HLA in healthy donors. Findings of the study overall: As was reported, the classifier diagnosed cytomegalovirus status with high specificity and sensitivity. It was confirmed in vitro that a few of the CMV-associated chains were specific for CMV antigens.

The sequence came from a man aged 25 to 40 in good health and CMV-seronegative. The sample taken for sequencing was PBMCs. The V and J genes are TRBV6-4 and TRBJ1-6, with D perhaps TRBD1 (6 bases). The CDR3 sequence is CASSDLGQTLHF. The CDR3 DNA reads as TGTGCCAGCAGTGACTTGGGACAAACCCTCCACTTT.